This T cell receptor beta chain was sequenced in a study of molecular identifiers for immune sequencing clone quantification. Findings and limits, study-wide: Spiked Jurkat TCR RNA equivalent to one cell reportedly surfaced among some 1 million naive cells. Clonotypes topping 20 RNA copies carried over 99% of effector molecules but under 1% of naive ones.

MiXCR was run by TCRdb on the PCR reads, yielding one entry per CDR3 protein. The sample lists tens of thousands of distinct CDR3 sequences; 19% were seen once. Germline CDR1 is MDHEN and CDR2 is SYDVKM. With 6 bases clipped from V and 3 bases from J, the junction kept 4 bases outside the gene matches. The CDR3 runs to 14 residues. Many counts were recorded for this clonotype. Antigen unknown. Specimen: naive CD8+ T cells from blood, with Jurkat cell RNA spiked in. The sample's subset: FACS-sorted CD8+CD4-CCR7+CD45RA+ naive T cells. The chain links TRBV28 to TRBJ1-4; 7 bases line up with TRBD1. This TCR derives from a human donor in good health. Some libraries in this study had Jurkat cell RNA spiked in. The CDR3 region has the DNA TGTGCCAGCAGGCCGGACAGGCCTAATGAAAAACTGTTTTTT. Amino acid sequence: CASRPDRPNEKLFF. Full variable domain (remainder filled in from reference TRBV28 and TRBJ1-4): DVKVTQSSRYLVKRTGEKVFLECVQDMDHENMFWYRQDPGLGLRLIYFSYDVKMKEKGDIPEGYSVSREKKERFSLILESASTNQTSMYLCASRPDRPNEKLFFGSGTQLSVL.